Below, 5 T cell receptor beta chains from the same sample are listed, as sequenced in a study of T cell responses to AZD1222 COVID-19 vaccine. Only in-frame clones appear in the TCRdb table, and some are missing; sequencing was by immunoSEQ multiplex PCR. Here the sample spans fewer than 80,000 clones, 79% being singletons. This specimen was peripheral blood, taken on day 0 of MenACWY control vaccination. The receptors come from an adult in good health.

The chain uses TRBV19 and TRBJ2-7; perhaps TRBD2 as D (5 bases). Trimming took 5 bases from V and 0 from J, leaving 11 bases between them. Germline V lookup: CDR1 LNHDA, CDR2 SQIVND (reference sequence). The CDR3 is 14 residues long. The DNA for the CDR3 is TGTGCCAGTAGTTCGGGCGGAGGCTCCTACGAGCAGTACTTC. Translating gives CASSSGGGSYEQYF.

The chain uses TRBV19 and TRBJ2-3; 11 nucleotides match TRBD1. The trim removed 3 bases at V and 4 bases at J, leaving 0 bases unmatched. CDR3 length equals 14 residues. Germline V gives CDR1 LNHDA, CDR2 SQIVND (reference sequence). Written as DNA, the CDR3 is TGTGCCAGTAGTATGGGACAGGGGGCAGATACGCAGTATTTT. As protein: CASSMGQGADTQYF.

The chain uses TRBV19 and TRBJ1-2; no reliable D call. Trimming cost V 5 bases and J 3 bases, with 10 bases left between them. CDR3 length: 13 amino acids. CDR1 and CDR2 (germline): LNHDA, SQIVND (reference sequence). Written as DNA, the CDR3 is TGTGCCAGTAGTCAGGAGGGTGACTATGGCTACACCTTC. Residues: CASSQEGDYGYTF.

As for this clone: Germline and junction disagree at one end, which may indicate a read error. The chain joins TRBV30 to TRBJ1-1, with TRBD1 as a possible D gene (5 bases). The CDR3 extends over 12 amino acids. The germline gives CDR1 GTSNPN, CDR2 SVGIG (reference sequence). The CDR3 reads CAWSKGRPPGIF. The CDR3 nucleotides are TGTGCCTGGAGCAAGGGGCGACCCCCAGGCATCTTT.

The chain uses TRBV5-1 and TRBJ2-3; 8 positions match TRBD2. The V and J ends lost 3 bases and 5 bases, in that order; junction bases with no gene match: 8. The CDR3 has 15 residues. CDR1 is SGHRS and CDR2 is YFSETQ in the germline V gene. The CDR3 coding sequence is TGCGCCAGCAGCTCGGACTCCCGGGAGGGAGATACGCAGTATTTT. Protein product: CASSSDSREGDTQYF.